This TCR beta chain was sequenced in a study of cytotoxic CD8 clonotypes in ibrutinib-treated CLL. Some clones are missing from TCRdb's copy, which holds only in-frame ones; the method was immunoSEQ multiplex PCR. The table includes about 21,000 clones, roughly 70% detected once. Trimming shortened V by 3 bases and J by 5 bases, and 17 bases separated the two germline ends. Germline CDR1 GTSNPN, CDR2 SVGIG (reference sequence). CDR3 length: 15 residues. Turning to this clone: Its antigen is not identified.

Study findings and constraints: The public clonotypes identified were infrequent and showed contraction or stability on treatment.

J is TRBJ2-1 and V is TRBV30; D not certain. The sequence came from a human donor with chronic lymphocytic leukemia. The source material was PBMCs, sampled before ibrutinib treatment. The CDR3 DNA reads as TGTGCCTGGAGCGGAGACTTTCAGTCAAACAATGAGCAGTTCTTC. Protein: CAWSGDFQSNNEQFF. Based on the CDR3 plus reference TRBV30 and TRBJ2-1, the full variable domain is SQTIHQWPATLVQPVGSPLSLECTVEGTSNPNLYWYRQAAGRGLQLLFYSVGIGQISSEVPQNLSASRPQDRQFILSSKKLLLSDSGFYLCAWSGDFQSNNEQFFGPGTRLTVL.